Listed here is a single T cell receptor (beta chain). This clone was recorded a few times. Its binding antigen is unknown. Base quality data are lacking; no much larger clone is found one base away. This entry belongs to a study of beta chain features in type 1 diabetes (dated 2018 in TCRdb). About the full investigation: Mean age, gender distribution, total cell number and subset yield did not differ between patients and healthy donors. Across all samples, around 100 million sorted cells were examined, and cell number per subset correlated strongly with RNA yield. In the study, TCRB repertoires of sorted circulating CD4+ T cell subsets from recently diagnosed type 1 diabetes patients were compared with those of matched healthy donors. Regulatory and stem cell-like memory subsets were obtained from only 8 patients and roughly eight healthy donors, while naive and central memory subsets were obtained from all 28 donors.

At the junction V is shortened by 0 bases and J by 0 bases, with 7 bases in between. The germline V gene supplies CDR1 SGHDT and CDR2 YYEEEE. The CDR3 contains 16 residues, cysteine and phenylalanine counted. Just CDR3 DNA is preserved here, 48 bases in frame from base 1. Paper-wide results and their limitations: Shorter templates might have been favored by PCR, but patient and control samples were amplified and corrected together, so both groups would have been affected equally by any skew. Because the HLA sub-analyses included only small numbers of individuals, any influence of HLA type on TCRB rearrangement was left unresolved. Naive, central memory and regulatory TCRB repertoires appeared to be more similar among patients than among healthy donors. At VDJ recombination sites, type 1 diabetes patients had fewer insertions and more deleted nucleotides, which implies abnormalities in thymic rearrangement. A moderate but significant shortening of TCRB CDR3 length was observed in type 1 diabetes patients in all four CD4+ subsets. Sequencing cDNA rather than genomic DNA could over-represent highly expressing activated cells, although activation and CD3 levels did not differ between groups.

The entire isolated RNA was reverse transcribed using the High Capacity cDNA Reverse Transcription Kit, and thus expressed TCRB transcripts were sequenced. Deep immunoSEQ sequencing was applied to naive, central memory and regulatory T cell samples, giving an average of approximately 4 million total reads per sample. After sorted cells were lysed in RLT buffer, RNA was extracted with DNase-treated RNeasy Micro or Mini kits, with the choice depending on cell number. Each cell subset was processed on its own to prevent cross-contamination, while patient and healthy donor samples were processed together. The immunoSEQ multiplex PCR was used to amplify TCRB sequences from cDNA, yielding 87-bp fragments that span the CDR3 region. The amplicons were sequenced using the Illumina HiSeq platform. As for the authors' bioinformatics: Synthetic template baselines were used to correct PCR bias computationally, reads within Hamming distance 2 were collapsed together, and singletons that could not be merged were discarded. Reads were aligned to IMGT to assign V, D and J genes, CDR3 length, and insertions or deletions at six rearrangement sites. Within each subset, clonotype counts were normalized to sorted cell number, and only after that were true diversity and Gini coefficients computed with the tcR R package. Repertoire sharing was quantified using the overlap coefficient calculated on TCRB nucleotide sequences. TCRdb took this table from immuneACCESS and kept in-frame rearrangements with V and J called. Such tables lack part of the clones; where checked against another copy, unresolved V genes explain under half of the gap, and the rest is unexplained. V, J and clone size reflect that table, while D and trimming were determined from the DNA. This sample is represented by about 170,000 clones; about 8% of them were singletons. The ten largest account for 0.94% of the sample.

Each donor gave one peripheral blood draw, about 110 mL on average, collected into heparinised tubes. Using a panel that included CD45RO, CCR7, CD25, CD127, CD95 and CD27, naive, central memory, regulatory and stem cell-like memory CD4+ T cells were sorted on a BD FACSAria II. Purity was above 98% for every sorted population. PBMCs were isolated immediately by Lymphoprep density gradient centrifugation and stained directly without culture. Samples were stained and sorted in pairs, with one healthy donor and one patient per experiment, so that batch effects were minimized. This clonotype was obtained from a woman between 40 and 55 years old with type 1 diabetes. The sample consisted of central memory CD4+ T cells from blood. The sequence joins TRBV5-6 to TRBJ2-6, with the D segment identity uncertain. The CDR3 corresponds to CASSLGLFSGANVLTF. The bases are TGTGCCAGCAGCTTGGGACTTTTCTCTGGGGCCAACGTCCTGACTTTC. Full variable domain (CDR3 extended with the reference TRBV5-6 and TRBJ2-6 proteins): DAGVTQSPTHLIKTRGQQVTLRCSPKSGHDTVSWYQQALGQGPQFIFQYYEEEERQRGNFPDRFSGHQFPNYSSELNVNALLLGDSALYLCASSLGLFSGANVLTFGAGSRLTVL.